This entry lists 5 T cell receptor beta chains sequenced from one sample in a study of OX40 agonist ivuxolimab in advanced cancers. Profiling relied on immunoSEQ multiplex PCR, and the TCRdb table lists in-frame clones only, not all of them. The repertoire has roughly 66,000 clones, 82% of them found once; the top ten carry about 0.42%. Sequenced here: CD4+ or CD8+ T cells sorted from blood, sampled in a trial of the OX40 agonist ivuxolimab. The source is an adult with an advanced solid tumor such as melanoma, head and neck, liver or kidney cancer.

The chain is built from TRBV6-6 and TRBJ2-1; D uncertain. The V and J ends lost 2 bases and 6 bases respectively, with 2 bases between them. The CDR3 runs 11 residues. Germline CDR1 reads MNHNY; CDR2 reads SVGAGI (reference sequence). The CDR3 DNA reads as TGTGCCAGCAGTTACCTCAATGAGCAGTTCTTC. Protein sequence: CASSYLNEQFF.

The gene calls are TRBV18 and TRBJ1-5; D is undetermined. The CDR3 is 15 residues long. The V and J ends lost 3 bases and 2 bases respectively, with 11 bases between them. CDR1 KGHSH and CDR2 LQKENI come from the germline V gene. CDR3 DNA sequence: TGTGCCAGCTCACCTTCCAGAGGAGGCAATCAGCCCCAGCATTTT. Its translation is CASSPSRGGNQPQHF.

J is TRBJ2-5 and V is TRBV5-1, with D maybe TRBD2 (7 bases). Trimming left V 7 bases short and J 1 base short, with 11 bases between. CDR1 and CDR2 from the germline V gene are SGHRS and YFSETQ. This CDR3 has 13 residues. CDR3 residues: CASSGGPQETQYF. The CDR3 DNA sequence: TGCGCCAGCTCCGGGGGGCCCCAAGAGACCCAGTACTTC. Full variable domain (remainder filled in from reference TRBV5-1 and TRBJ2-5): KAGVTQTPRYLIKTRGQQVTLSCSPISGHRSVSWYQQTPGQGLQFLFEYFSETQRNKGNFPGRFSGRQFSNSRSEMNVSTLELGDSALYLCASSGGPQETQYFGPGTRLLVL.

This sequence joins TRBV28 and TRBJ1-3; unclear D gene. From germline, CDR1 is MDHEN and CDR2 SYDVKM. The CDR3 totals 14 residues. V was trimmed by 7 bases and J by 0 bases, leaving 10 bases between them. The chain's CDR3 is CASKPAVSGNTIYF. The CDR3 nucleotides read TGTGCCAGCAAGCCCGCCGTCTCTGGAAACACCATATATTTT.

The V gene is TRBV27, the J gene TRBJ2-1, with 9 bases matching TRBD1. The V gene end was trimmed by 6 bases and the J gene end by 8 bases; junction bases not matched to a gene: 14. The CDR3 runs to 16 residues. Germline CDR1 and CDR2: MNHEY and SMNVEV (reference sequence). The CDR3 here is CASRDIRDRAFHEQFF. DNA of the CDR3: TGTGCCAGCAGGGATATCCGGGACAGGGCTTTCCATGAGCAGTTCTTC.